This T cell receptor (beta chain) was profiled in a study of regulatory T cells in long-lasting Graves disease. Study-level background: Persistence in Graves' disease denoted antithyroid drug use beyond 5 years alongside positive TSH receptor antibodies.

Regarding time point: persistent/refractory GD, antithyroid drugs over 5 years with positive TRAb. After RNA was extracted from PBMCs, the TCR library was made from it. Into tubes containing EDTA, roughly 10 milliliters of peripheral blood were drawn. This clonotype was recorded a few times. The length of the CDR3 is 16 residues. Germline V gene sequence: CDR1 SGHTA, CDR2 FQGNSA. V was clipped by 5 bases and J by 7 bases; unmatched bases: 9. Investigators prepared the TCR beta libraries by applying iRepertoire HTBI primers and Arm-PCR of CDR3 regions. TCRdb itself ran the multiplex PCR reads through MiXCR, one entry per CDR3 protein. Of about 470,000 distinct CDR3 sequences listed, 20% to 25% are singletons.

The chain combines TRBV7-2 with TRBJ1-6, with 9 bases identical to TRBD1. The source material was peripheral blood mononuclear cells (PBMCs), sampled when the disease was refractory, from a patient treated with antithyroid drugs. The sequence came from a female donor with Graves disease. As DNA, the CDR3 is TGTGCCAGCAGCCACACCGGGGACAGGGCGAATTCACCCCTCCACTTT. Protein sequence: CASSHTGDRANSPLHF.